This note documents a single T cell receptor beta chain sequence. Its matching antigen is unknown. This sample stems from a study of monozygotic twins with inflammatory bowel disease. cDNA was made in eight separate reactions per sample. Via template switching, UMIs carrying a 6-nucleotide sample barcode were introduced. TCRdb derives one entry per CDR3 protein from the 5' RACE reads, leaving out DNA. The sample's table shows approximately 300,000 distinct CDR3 sequences. Study results and caveats: IBD-affected twins scored below their healthy co-twins in TCRbeta diversity (inverse Simpson).

The CDR3 totals 18 residues. Per the germline V gene, CDR1 is SGHNT and CDR2 is YENEEA. The sample comprised blood. The TCR comes from a human donor with ulcerative colitis or Crohn's disease, or a healthy co-twin of an affected twin (not recorded which). The chain combines TRBV11-3 with TRBJ1-5; the D call from TCRdb, TRBD1, cannot be confirmed without DNA. CDR3 protein: CASSLPRTGVGGNQPQHF. The whole variable domain, filled in from reference TRBV11-3 and TRBJ1-5, reads EAGVVQSPRYKIIEKKQPVAFWCNPISGHNTLYWYLQNLGQGPELLIRYENEEAVDDSQLPKDRFSAERLKGVDSTLKIQPAELGDSAVYLCASSLPRTGVGGNQPQHFGDGTRLSIL.